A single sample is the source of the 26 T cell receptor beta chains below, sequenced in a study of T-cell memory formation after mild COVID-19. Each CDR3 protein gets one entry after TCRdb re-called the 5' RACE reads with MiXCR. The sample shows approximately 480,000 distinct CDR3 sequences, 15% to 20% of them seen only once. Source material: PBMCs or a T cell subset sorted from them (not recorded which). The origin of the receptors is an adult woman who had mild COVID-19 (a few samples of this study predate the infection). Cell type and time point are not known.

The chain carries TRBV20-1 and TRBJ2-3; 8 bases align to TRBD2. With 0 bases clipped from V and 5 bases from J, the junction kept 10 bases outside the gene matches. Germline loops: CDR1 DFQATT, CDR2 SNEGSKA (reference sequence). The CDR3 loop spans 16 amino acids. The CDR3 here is CSARDIGGGRQDTQYF. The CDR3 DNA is TGCAGTGCTAGAGATATCGGGGGGGGGCGTCAAGATACGCAGTATTTT.

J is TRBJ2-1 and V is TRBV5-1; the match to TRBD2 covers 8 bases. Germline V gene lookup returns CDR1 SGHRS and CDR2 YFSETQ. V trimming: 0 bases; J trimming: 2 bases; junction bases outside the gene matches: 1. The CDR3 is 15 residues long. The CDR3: CASSLASGPYNEQFF. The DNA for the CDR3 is TGCGCCAGCAGCTTGGCTAGCGGGCCCTACAATGAGCAGTTCTTC.

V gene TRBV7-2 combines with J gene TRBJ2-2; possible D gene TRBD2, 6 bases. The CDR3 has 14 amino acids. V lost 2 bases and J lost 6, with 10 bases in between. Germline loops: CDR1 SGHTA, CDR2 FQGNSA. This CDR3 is CASSLMRESGELFF. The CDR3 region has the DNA TGTGCCAGCAGCTTAATGCGGGAATCCGGGGAGCTGTTTTTT.

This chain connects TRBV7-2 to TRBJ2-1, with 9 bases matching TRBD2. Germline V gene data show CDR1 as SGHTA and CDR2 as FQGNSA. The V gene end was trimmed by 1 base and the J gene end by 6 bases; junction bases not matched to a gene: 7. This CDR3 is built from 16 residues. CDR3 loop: CASSLVSGRPGNEQFF. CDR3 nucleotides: TGTGCCAGCAGCTTAGTTAGCGGGAGACCCGGCAATGAGCAGTTCTTC.

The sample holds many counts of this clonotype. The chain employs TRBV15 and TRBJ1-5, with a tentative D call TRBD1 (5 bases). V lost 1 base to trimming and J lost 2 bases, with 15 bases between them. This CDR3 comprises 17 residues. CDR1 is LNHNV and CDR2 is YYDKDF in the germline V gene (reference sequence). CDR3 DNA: TGTGCCACCAGCAGAGGCTTGGGGGATGGAGGCAATCAGCCCCAGCATTTT. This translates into CATSRGLGDGGNQPQHF.

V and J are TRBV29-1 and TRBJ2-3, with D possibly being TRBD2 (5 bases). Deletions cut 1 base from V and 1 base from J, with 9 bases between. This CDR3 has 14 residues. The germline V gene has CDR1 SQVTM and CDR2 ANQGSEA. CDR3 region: CSVEVWERTDTQYF. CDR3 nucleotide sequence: TGCAGCGTTGAAGTGTGGGAGCGCACAGATACGCAGTATTTT.

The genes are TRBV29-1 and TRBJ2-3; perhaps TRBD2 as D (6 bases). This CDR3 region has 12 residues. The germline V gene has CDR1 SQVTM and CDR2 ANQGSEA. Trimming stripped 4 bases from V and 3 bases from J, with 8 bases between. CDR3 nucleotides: TGCAGCGTTGTGGAGGGGACAGATACGCAGTATTTT. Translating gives CSVVEGTDTQYF.

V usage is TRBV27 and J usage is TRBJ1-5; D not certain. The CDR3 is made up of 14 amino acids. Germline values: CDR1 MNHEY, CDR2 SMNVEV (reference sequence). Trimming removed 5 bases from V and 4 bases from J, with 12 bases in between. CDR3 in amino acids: CASSPNGGNQPQHF. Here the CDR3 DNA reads TGTGCCAGCAGTCCGAACGGTGGGAATCAGCCCCAGCATTTT.

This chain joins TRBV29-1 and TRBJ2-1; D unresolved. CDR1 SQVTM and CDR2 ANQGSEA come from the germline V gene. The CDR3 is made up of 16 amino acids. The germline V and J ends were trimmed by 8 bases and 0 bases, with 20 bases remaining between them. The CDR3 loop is CSCKYGSPSSYNEQFF. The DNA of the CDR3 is TGCAGCTGTAAGTACGGGTCGCCCAGCTCCTACAATGAGCAGTTCTTC.

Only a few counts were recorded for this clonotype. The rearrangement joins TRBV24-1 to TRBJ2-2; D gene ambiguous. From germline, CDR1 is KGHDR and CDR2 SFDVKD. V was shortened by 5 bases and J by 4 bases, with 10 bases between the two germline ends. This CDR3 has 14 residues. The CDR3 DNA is TGTGCCACCAGTGGGCGGCAGTTCACCGGGGAGCTGTTTTTT. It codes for CATSGRQFTGELFF.

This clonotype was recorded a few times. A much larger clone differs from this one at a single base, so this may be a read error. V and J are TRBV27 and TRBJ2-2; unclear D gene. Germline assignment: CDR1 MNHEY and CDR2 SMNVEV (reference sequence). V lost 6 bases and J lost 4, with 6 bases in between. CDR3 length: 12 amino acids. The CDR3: CASRRSTGELFF. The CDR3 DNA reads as TGTGCCAGCAGGAGAAGCACCGGGGAGCTGTTTTTT.

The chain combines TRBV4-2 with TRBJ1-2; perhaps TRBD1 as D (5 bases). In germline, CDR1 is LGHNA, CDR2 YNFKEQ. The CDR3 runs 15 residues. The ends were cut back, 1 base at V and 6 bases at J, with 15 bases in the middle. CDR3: CASSQGDSGTHGYTF. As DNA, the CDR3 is TGTGCCAGCAGCCAAGGGGACTCCGGGACCCATGGCTACACCTTC.

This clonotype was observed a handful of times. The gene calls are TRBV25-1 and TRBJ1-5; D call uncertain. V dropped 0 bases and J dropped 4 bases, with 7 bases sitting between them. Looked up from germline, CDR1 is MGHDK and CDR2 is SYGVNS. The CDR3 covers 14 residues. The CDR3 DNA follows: TGTGCCAGCAGTGAATACGGAAGAAATCAGCCCCAGCATTTT. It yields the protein CASSEYGRNQPQHF.

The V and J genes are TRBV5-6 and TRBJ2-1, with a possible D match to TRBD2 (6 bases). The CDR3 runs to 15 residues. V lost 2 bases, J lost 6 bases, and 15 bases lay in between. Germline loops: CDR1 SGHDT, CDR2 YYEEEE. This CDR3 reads CASSFGSRGPNEQFF. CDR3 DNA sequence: TGTGCCAGCAGCTTCGGGAGTAGGGGCCCCAATGAGCAGTTCTTC.

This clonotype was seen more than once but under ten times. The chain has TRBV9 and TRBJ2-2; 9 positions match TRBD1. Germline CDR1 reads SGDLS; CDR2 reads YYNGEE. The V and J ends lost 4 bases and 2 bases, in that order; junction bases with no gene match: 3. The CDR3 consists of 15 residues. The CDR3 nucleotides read TGTGCCAGCAGCCCCACAGGGGGCAACACCGGGGAGCTGTTTTTT. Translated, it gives CASSPTGGNTGELFF. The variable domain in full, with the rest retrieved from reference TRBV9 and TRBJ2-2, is DSGVTQTPKHLITATGQRVTLRCSPRSGDLSVYWYQQSLDQGLQFLIQYYNGEERAKGNILERFSAQQFPDLHSELNLSSLELGDSALYFCASSPTGGNTGELFFGEGSRLTVL.

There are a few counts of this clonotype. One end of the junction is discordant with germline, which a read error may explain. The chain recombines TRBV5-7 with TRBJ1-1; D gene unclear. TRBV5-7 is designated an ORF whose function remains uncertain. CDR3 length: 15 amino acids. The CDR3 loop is CASSLAGSGNNEAFF. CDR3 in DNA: TGTGCCAGCAGCTTGGCCGGCAGTGGGAACAATGAAGCTTTCTTT.

The CDR3 protein is CASRDPGLGGEQYF. In DNA, the CDR3 is TGTGCCAGCAGAGACCCGGGACTAGGGGGCGAGCAGTACTTC. J is TRBJ2-7 and V is TRBV6-2 or TRBV6-3; 8 bases map to TRBD2. CDR3 length: 14 amino acids. Germline trimming cut 6 bases from V and 6 bases from J; bases unmatched to any gene: 10. The germline gives CDR1 MNHEY, CDR2 SVGEGT.

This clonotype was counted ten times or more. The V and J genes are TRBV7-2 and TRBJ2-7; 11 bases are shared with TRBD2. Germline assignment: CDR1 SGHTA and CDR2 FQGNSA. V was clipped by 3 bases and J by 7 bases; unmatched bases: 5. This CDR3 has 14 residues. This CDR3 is CASSFTSGSYEQYF. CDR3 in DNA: TGTGCCAGCAGCTTTACTAGCGGGAGTTATGAGCAGTACTTC.

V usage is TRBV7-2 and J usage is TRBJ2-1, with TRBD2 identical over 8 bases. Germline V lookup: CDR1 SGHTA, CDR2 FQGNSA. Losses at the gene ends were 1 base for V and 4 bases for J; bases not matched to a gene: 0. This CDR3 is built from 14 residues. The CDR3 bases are TGTGCCAGCAGCTTAGGACTAGCGTACAATGAGCAGTTCTTC. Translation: CASSLGLAYNEQFF.

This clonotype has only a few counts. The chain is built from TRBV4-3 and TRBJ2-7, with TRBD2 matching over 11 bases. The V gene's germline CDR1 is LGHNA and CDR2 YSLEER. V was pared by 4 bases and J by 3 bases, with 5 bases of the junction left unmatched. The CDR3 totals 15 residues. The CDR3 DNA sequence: TGCGCCAGCAGCCTCCGACTAGCGGGAATCTACGAGCAGTACTTC. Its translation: CASSLRLAGIYEQYF.

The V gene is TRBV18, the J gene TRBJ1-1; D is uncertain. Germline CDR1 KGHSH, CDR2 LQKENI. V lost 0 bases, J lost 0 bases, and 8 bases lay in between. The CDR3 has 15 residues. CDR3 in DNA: TGTGCCAGCTCACCACCCGGCGTCATGAACACTGAAGCTTTCTTT. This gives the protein CASSPPGVMNTEAFF. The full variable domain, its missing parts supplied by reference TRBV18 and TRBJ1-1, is NAGVMQNPRHLVRRRGQEARLRCSPMKGHSHVYWYRQLPEEGLKFMVYLQKENIIDESGMPKERFSAEFPKEGPSILRIQQVVRGDSAAYFCASSPPGVMNTEAFFGQGTRLTVV.

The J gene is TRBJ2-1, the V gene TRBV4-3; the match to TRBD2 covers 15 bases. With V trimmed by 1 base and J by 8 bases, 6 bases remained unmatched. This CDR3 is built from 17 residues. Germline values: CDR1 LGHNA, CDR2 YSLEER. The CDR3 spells CASSQGTGLAGGDEQFF. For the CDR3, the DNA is TGCGCCAGCAGCCAAGGTACGGGACTAGCGGGAGGAGATGAGCAGTTCTTC.

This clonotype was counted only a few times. The CDR3 is CNLGHHAEQYF. The CDR3 bases are TGCAACTTAGGTCACCACGCCGAGCAGTACTTC. The chain joins TRBV29-1 to TRBJ2-7, with D unresolved. This CDR3 spans 11 amino acids. CDR1 and CDR2 from the germline V gene are SQVTM and ANQGSEA.

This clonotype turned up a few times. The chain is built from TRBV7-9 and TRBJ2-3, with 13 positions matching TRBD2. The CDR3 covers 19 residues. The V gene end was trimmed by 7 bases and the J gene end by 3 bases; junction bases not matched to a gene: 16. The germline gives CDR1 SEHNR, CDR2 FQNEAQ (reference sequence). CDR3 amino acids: CASTDPGHGTSGKTDTQYF. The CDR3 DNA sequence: TGTGCCAGCACCGACCCGGGCCATGGGACTAGCGGGAAAACAGATACGCAGTATTTT.

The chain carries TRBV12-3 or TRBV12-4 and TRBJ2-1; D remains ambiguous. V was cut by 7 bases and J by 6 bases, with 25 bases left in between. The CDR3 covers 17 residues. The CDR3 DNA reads TGTGCCAGCAAACCCCCAACGTCTCTCGGGCAAGGCAATGAGCAGTTCTTC. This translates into CASKPPTSLGQGNEQFF.

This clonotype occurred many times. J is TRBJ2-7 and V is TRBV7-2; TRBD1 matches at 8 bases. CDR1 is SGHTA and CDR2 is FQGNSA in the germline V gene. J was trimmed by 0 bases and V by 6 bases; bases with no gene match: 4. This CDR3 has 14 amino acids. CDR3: CASSRDRSSYEQYF. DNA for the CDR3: TGTGCCAGCAGTAGGGACAGGAGCTCCTACGAGCAGTACTTC. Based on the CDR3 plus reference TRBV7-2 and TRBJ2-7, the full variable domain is GAGVSQSPSNKVTEKGKDVELRCDPISGHTALYWYRQSLGQGLEFLIYFQGNSAPDKSGLPSDRFSAERTGGSVSTLTIQRTQQEDSAVYLCASSRDRSSYEQYFGPGTRLTVT.